This section outlines one T cell receptor (beta chain) sequence together with its context. Original processing methods: Using reference gene primer amplification, nucleated cell counts were estimated. TCRdb's table, derived via immunoSEQ multiplex PCR, lists solely in-frame clones and lacks some. That table is the source of V, J and clone size, and D and trimming were worked out from the DNA. This sample has approximately 670,000 clones, with about nine tenths found just once. These data come from a study of blood T cell repertoires in COVID-19. On the study more broadly: There were acute and convalescent COVID-19 samples, and they came from the United States, Italy and Spain. From T cells, B-cell-depleted T cells, or PBMCs came the material, which was cDNA or gDNA.

This CDR3 has 15 residues. Looked up from germline, CDR1 is MNHEY and CDR2 is SMNVEV (reference sequence). V was pared by 5 bases and J by 1 base, with 14 bases between. The V call is TRBV27, the J call TRBJ1-1; D is undetermined. The material sequenced was peripheral blood. This clonotype originated in a woman in her late teens or twenties with acute or convalescent COVID-19. The CDR3 sequence is CASSPVVTGNTEAFF. The CDR3, as DNA: TGTGCCAGCAGTCCAGTAGTGACGGGGAACACTGAAGCTTTCTTT.